This T cell receptor (beta chain) was documented in a study of cytomegalovirus exposure and HLA in healthy donors. Use of 60 Vbeta and 13 Jbeta primers characterized the PCR. The protocol was immunoSEQ multiplex PCR, while the TCRdb copy is restricted to in-frame clones and leaves out a portion. Of about 69,000 clones listed, just under 70% are singletons. This CDR3 is 17 amino acids long. Between the trimmed V and J ends, which lost 0 bases and 0 bases, there was a span of 14 bases. CDR1 SGHRS and CDR2 YFSETQ come from the germline V gene. This clone was counted between two and nine times. What it binds is unknown. Study results and limitations: Analysis performed later showed TCR beta chains linked to HLA being more clonally expanded than equally common others. Cytomegalovirus status, reportedly, was diagnosed with high specificity and sensitivity by the classifier.

The sequenced sample was PBMCs. This sequence was found in a woman aged 30 to 39 in good health and CMV-seronegative. The chain employs TRBV5-1 and TRBJ2-3; a weak D match, TRBD1 (6 bases). CDR3 in amino acids: CASSLAITGLSTDTQYF. The CDR3 nucleotides are TGCGCCAGCAGCTTGGCCATCACAGGGCTTAGCACAGATACGCAGTATTTT. Full variable domain (remainder filled in from reference TRBV5-1 and TRBJ2-3): KAGVTQTPRYLIKTRGQQVTLSCSPISGHRSVSWYQQTPGQGLQFLFEYFSETQRNKGNFPGRFSGRQFSNSRSEMNVSTLELGDSALYLCASSLAITGLSTDTQYFGPGTRLTVL.